This is a list of T cell receptor beta chains from one sample in a study of blood T cell repertoires in COVID-19. TCRdb's copy holds only in-frame clones and misses some; the assay was immunoSEQ multiplex PCR. This repertoire shows tens of thousands of clones, roughly 80% found once; its top ten account for about 3%. The sample taken for sequencing was peripheral blood. The source of these receptors is an older man with COVID-19, enrolled during active disease. Both conserved end residues are part of each CDR3. A D gene is named only where the DNA matches it firmly. Rows give clone size only sometimes, using once, few, many, or a class for an expanded clone.

j_call cdr3_length d_call v_call clone_size cdr3_aa cdr3_nt
TRBJ1-2 16 - TRBV28 - CASRTEEGRENYGYTF TGTGCCAGCAGAACCGAGGAGGGGCGAGAGAACTATGGCTACACCTTC
TRBJ2-7 15 - TRBV4-3 - CASSQDGGPSYEQYF TGCGCCAGCAGCCAAGACGGGGGGCCGTCCTACGAGCAGTACTTC
TRBJ2-1 16 TRBD1 TRBV18 - CASSPQDRVTHNEQFF TGTGCCAGCTCACCACAAGACAGGGTGACCCACAATGAGCAGTTCTTC
TRBJ1-4 17 - TRBV6-1 - CASSEGFRGGTDEKLFF TGTGCCAGCAGTGAAGGTTTTAGGGGGGGCACCGATGAAAAACTGTTTTTT
TRBJ1-2 16 - TRBV6-1 - CASSGQGQKYNYGYTF TGTGCCAGCAGTGGACAAGGACAGAAGTATAACTATGGCTACACCTTC
TRBJ1-2 16 - TRBV19 - CASTIFGSTGTYGYTF TGTGCCAGTACCATATTCGGATCAACAGGGACGTATGGCTACACCTTC
TRBJ1-1 12 - TRBV6-6 - CASRRQDTEAFF TGTGCCAGCAGACGACAGGACACTGAAGCTTTCTTT
TRBJ1-5 17 - TRBV2 once CASSDSIQGGFGQPQHF TGTGCCAGCAGTGACAGCATACAGGGCGGGTTCGGGCAGCCCCAGCATTTT
TRBJ2-7 15 - TRBV6-2/TRBV6-3 - CASSYVTGTDYEQYF TGTGCCAGCAGTTACGTTACAGGAACCGACTACGAGCAGTACTTC
TRBJ1-5 15 - TRBV15 - CATSRDRTENQPQHF TGTGCCACCAGCAGAGATAGGACAGAAAATCAGCCCCAGCATTTT
TRBJ1-4 15 - TRBV28 once CASRNAGETNEKLFF TGTGCCAGCAGGAACGCGGGGGAAACTAATGAAAAACTGTTTTTT
TRBJ2-2 15 - TRBV6-6 - CASSSRGRNSGELFF TGTGCCAGCAGTTCCAGGGGGAGGAACTCCGGGGAGCTGTTTTTT
TRBJ1-2 17 TRBD1 TRBV4-2 few CASSQDLGTGISYGYTF TGTGCCAGCAGCCAGGACCTCGGGACAGGGATTAGCTATGGCTACACCTTC
TRBJ1-3 13 - TRBV7-9 - CASSAPGGNTIYF TGTGCCAGCAGCGCCCCCGGTGGAAACACCATATATTTT
TRBJ2-1 13 - TRBV18 - CASSGNGGAEQFF TGTGCCAGCTCAGGGAACGGGGGAGCTGAGCAGTTCTTC
TRBJ2-7 13 - TRBV9 - CASSPSGAYEQYF TGTGCCAGCAGCCCTTCGGGAGCCTACGAGCAGTACTTC
TRBJ1-3 12 TRBD1 TRBV28 - CASRDRASTIYF TGTGCCAGCAGGGACAGGGCCAGCACCATATATTTT
TRBJ2-2 16 TRBD1 TRBV5-1 - CASSLRDRGRNGELFF TGCGCCAGCAGCTTGCGCGACAGGGGGAGGAACGGGGAGCTGTTTTTT
TRBJ2-5 15 - TRBV7-7 - CASSLGRTAKETQYF TGTGCTAGCAGTTTAGGTCGGACAGCGAAAGAGACCCAGTACTTC
TRBJ1-2 14 TRBD1 TRBV4-2 - CASSHTGADYGYTF TGTGCCAGCAGCCATACAGGGGCGGACTATGGCTACACCTTC
TRBJ2-1 16 TRBD2 TRBV6-2/TRBV6-3 once CASSYSTSGRVNEQFF TGTGCCAGCAGTTACTCAACTAGCGGGCGGGTCAATGAGCAGTTCTTC
TRBJ2-1 16 TRBD2 TRBV4-3 - CASSQSLAGNYNEQFF TGCGCCAGCAGCCAAAGTCTAGCGGGGAATTACAATGAGCAGTTCTTC
TRBJ2-7 16 TRBD2 TRBV28 - CASLPGLVLRPYEQYF TGTGCCAGCTTACCGGGACTAGTCCTCCGACCCTACGAGCAGTACTTC
TRBJ1-3 16 - TRBV5-4 - CASSTGQSRSGNTIYF TGTGCCAGCAGCACAGGACAGAGTCGCTCTGGAAACACCATATATTTT
TRBJ1-5 16 - TRBV4-1 - CASSQGLTESRGPQHF TGCGCCAGCAGCCAAGGTCTTACGGAGTCGCGGGGGCCCCAGCATTTT
TRBJ1-6 15 - TRBV7-2 - CASSLTWTGSAPLHF TGTGCCAGCAGCTTAACTTGGACGGGATCGGCACCCCTCCACTTT
TRBJ1-5 14 - TRBV10-3 - CAISAGDSNQPQHF TGTGCCATCAGTGCAGGGGATAGCAATCAGCCCCAGCATTTT
TRBJ1-6 18 - TRBV2 - CASRDYTWASSYNSPLHF TGTGCCAGCAGAGACTACACCTGGGCGAGCTCCTATAATTCACCCCTCCACTTT
TRBJ2-7 14 - TRBV5-1 - CASSLSRGTYEQYF TGCGCCAGCAGCTTGTCACGAGGTACCTACGAGCAGTACTTC
TRBJ2-5 16 TRBD1 TRBV28 - CASSLLGRGYQETQYF TGTGCCAGCAGTTTATTGGGCAGGGGGTACCAAGAGACCCAGTACTTC
TRBJ2-5 13 - TRBV12-3/TRBV12-4 - CASSSDSQETQYF TGTGCCAGCAGCTCAGACAGCCAAGAGACCCAGTACTTC
TRBJ2-1 14 TRBD2 TRBV30 - CACKGLAGLNEQFF TGTGCCTGTAAGGGACTAGCGGGACTTAATGAGCAGTTCTTC
TRBJ1-3 13 - TRBV19 once CASMRVTGNTIYF TGTGCCAGTATGAGGGTCACTGGAAACACCATATATTTT
TRBJ1-5 15 TRBD1 TRBV30 - CAWNRGTAGNQPQHF TGTGCCTGGAACCGCGGGACAGCGGGCAATCAGCCCCAGCATTTT
TRBJ1-2 18 - TRBV4-1 - CASSQTSSRGPSNYGYTF TGCGCCAGCAGCCAAACCTCGTCCCGAGGCCCTTCTAACTATGGCTACACCTTC
TRBJ2-2 15 - TRBV7-2 - CASSLSTTYTGELFF TGTGCCAGCAGCTTATCCACTACCTACACCGGGGAGCTGTTTTTT
TRBJ2-7 16 TRBD2 TRBV7-2 - CASSPSVWAGEYEQYF TGTGCCAGCAGCCCTTCAGTCTGGGCGGGGGAATACGAGCAGTACTTC
TRBJ2-2 17 TRBD2 TRBV18 - CASSPGLAGPVTGELFF TGTGCCAGCTCACCAGGACTAGCGGGACCGGTCACCGGGGAGCTGTTTTTT
TRBJ1-6 14 - TRBV15 - CATRGDLDNSSLHF TGTGCCACCAGAGGGGATCTCGATAATTCATCCCTCCACTTT
TRBJ1-1 15 - TRBV4-3 - CASSQDNAGLTEAFF TGCGCCAGCAGCCAAGATAACGCAGGGTTAACTGAAGCTTTCTTT
TRBJ2-5 14 TRBD1 TRBV18 - CASSPKDRGETQYF TGTGCCAGCTCACCGAAAGACAGGGGAGAGACCCAGTACTTC
TRBJ2-5 15 - TRBV25-1 - CASTHGGFRQETQYF TGTGCCAGCACTCATGGAGGTTTTCGCCAAGAGACCCAGTACTTC
TRBJ2-5 15 - TRBV28 - CASSLVGRIQETQYF TGTGCCAGCAGTTTAGTCGGCAGGATACAAGAGACCCAGTACTTC
TRBJ2-5 15 - TRBV3-1/TRBV3-2 few CASSQDWGGAETQYF TGTGCCAGCAGCCAAGATTGGGGAGGTGCCGAGACCCAGTACTTC
TRBJ2-7 15 TRBD2 TRBV27 - CASSPRSGSLYEQYF TGTGCCAGCAGTCCGAGGAGCGGGAGTCTCTACGAGCAGTACTTC
TRBJ1-2 15 - TRBV28 - CASSLLGGGSHGYTF TGTGCCAGCAGTTTATTGGGGGGAGGAAGTCATGGCTACACCTTC
TRBJ2-1 18 TRBD2 TRBV28 few CASSLLFPREGKDNEQFF TGTGCCAGCAGTTTATTATTCCCCCGGGAGGGGAAAGACAATGAGCAGTTCTTC
TRBJ1-6 15 TRBD1 TRBV7-2 - CASSLTQGARTPLHF TGTGCCAGCAGCTTAACACAGGGGGCGCGGACACCCCTCCACTTT
TRBJ1-5 15 - TRBV18 - CASSPPGGWSQPQHF TGTGCTAGCTCACCACCGGGAGGGTGGAGTCAGCCCCAGCATTTT
TRBJ2-1 13 - TRBV3-1/TRBV3-2 - CASSQDLSSRQFF TGTGCCAGCAGCCAAGATCTGTCTAGCCGGCAGTTCTTC
TRBJ1-2 12 - TRBV2 once CASSDGQYGYTF TGTGCCAGCAGTGATGGACAGTATGGCTACACCTTC
TRBJ1-1 16 - TRBV28 - CASSPPRVLSRTEAFF TGTGCCAGCAGCCCTCCCAGGGTATTGAGTAGAACTGAAGCTTTCTTT
TRBJ1-2 13 TRBD1 TRBV6-5 - CASRPTGNYGYTF TGTGCCAGCAGGCCGACAGGGAACTATGGCTACACCTTC
TRBJ2-1 20 TRBD2 TRBV10-3 large CAISEKVRIPGTSVPNEQFF TGTGCCATCAGTGAGAAAGTTCGTATCCCCGGGACTAGCGTACCCAATGAGCAGTTCTTC